This passage covers 27 T cell receptor beta chains from one sample sequenced in a study of response to subunit inactivated influenza vaccine. TCRdb ran MiXCR on the RT-PCR reads and lists one entry per CDR3 protein. The sample yields 650,000 to 800,000 distinct CDR3 sequences, 11% to 15% seen once. The material sequenced was PBMCs from blood, taken roughly 15 days before vaccination. These receptor sequences come from a man aged 50-60 years who received an inactivated influenza vaccine.

This chain uses TRBV5-5 with TRBJ2-1; 8 nucleotides align to TRBD2. This CDR3 spans 14 amino acids. Germline loops: CDR1 SGHKS, CDR2 YYEKEE (reference sequence). Unmatched junction bases numbered 5, after V lost 4 bases and J lost 5 bases. CDR3 DNA sequence: TGTGCCAGCAGCCCATGGACTAGCCACAATGAGCAGTTCTTC. It codes for CASSPWTSHNEQFF.

This clonotype was found a few times. The chain carries TRBV5-4 and TRBJ1-1, with D hard to call. The germline V gene encodes CDR1 SGHNT and CDR2 YYREEE (reference sequence). This CDR3 is built from 16 residues. The V end lost 0 bases, the J end lost 4 bases, and 16 bases lay between the germline ends. CDR3 protein: CASSLVSDPFFTEAFF. The CDR3 DNA reads TGTGCCAGCAGCTTGGTATCAGATCCATTCTTCACTGAAGCTTTCTTT.

The chain links TRBV20-1 to TRBJ2-1; either TRBD1 or TRBD2 may fit D (6 bases each). Trimming pared 6 bases from V and 2 bases from J, leaving 20 bases between. This CDR3 has 16 amino acids. CDR1 is DFQATT, CDR2 SNEGSKA, per germline (reference sequence). CDR3 in amino acids: CSASRTGARTYNEQFF. The CDR3 nucleotides are TGCAGTGCCAGCCGTACGGGGGCCAGGACCTACAATGAGCAGTTCTTC.

This clonotype was observed many times. The rearrangement joins TRBV7-9 to TRBJ2-1, with 8 bases aligning to TRBD2. Germline-derived CDR1 and CDR2 are SEHNR and FQNEAQ (reference sequence). The length of the CDR3 is 16 residues. With 5 bases clipped from V and 3 bases from J, the junction kept 9 bases outside the gene matches. The CDR3 coding sequence is TGTGCCAGCAGCCCCCCAAGCGGGAGCCTCTACAATGAGCAGTTCTTC. Protein sequence: CASSPPSGSLYNEQFF.

This clonotype showed up just a few times. CDR3 protein: CASKPLGGASTDTQYF. As DNA, the CDR3 is TGCGCCAGCAAACCTTTGGGGGGAGCTAGCACAGATACGCAGTATTTT. The chain has TRBV5-1 and TRBJ2-3, with TRBD2 as a possible D gene (6 bases). With 6 bases removed from V and 0 bases from J, the gap between germline ends came to 17 bases. Germline CDR1 and CDR2: SGHRS and YFSETQ. CDR3 size: 16 residues. Using reference TRBV5-1 and TRBJ2-3 for the parts outside the CDR3, the full variable domain is KAGVTQTPRYLIKTRGQQVTLSCSPISGHRSVSWYQQTPGQGLQFLFEYFSETQRNKGNFPGRFSGRQFSNSRSEMNVSTLELGDSALYLCASKPLGGASTDTQYFGPGTRLTVL.

The V and J genes are TRBV3-1 and TRBJ2-7; D perhaps matches TRBD2 (6 bases). CDR3 length: 14 amino acids. CDR1 is LGHDT, CDR2 YNNKEL, per germline (reference sequence). Trimming removed 2 bases from V and 3 bases from J, with 11 bases in between. The CDR3 loop reads CASSQLAGLYEQYF. CDR3 nucleotide sequence: TGTGCCAGCAGCCAATTGGCGGGGCTCTACGAGCAGTACTTC.

This chain joins TRBV12-3 or TRBV12-4 and TRBJ1-5; D gene uncertain. V lost 5 bases and J lost 4, with 9 bases in between. The CDR3 extends over 13 amino acids. The CDR3: CASSIRENQPQHF. The CDR3 DNA follows: TGTGCCAGCAGTATCCGGGAGAATCAGCCCCAGCATTTT.

The chain joins TRBV29-1 to TRBJ2-3, with TRBD2 as a possible D gene (5 bases). The CDR3 totals 13 residues. The germline V gene encodes CDR1 SQVTM and CDR2 ANQGSEA. V was clipped by 8 bases and J by 1 base, with 13 bases between them. CDR3 sequence: CSSDRGGTDTQYF. Written as DNA, the CDR3 is TGCAGCTCAGATCGGGGTGGCACAGATACGCAGTATTTT.

The chain uses TRBV5-6 and TRBJ1-1, with unresolved D. Germline-derived CDR1 and CDR2 are SGHDT and YYEEEE. Trimming left V 2 bases short and J 1 base short, with 9 bases between. The CDR3 extends over 14 amino acids. The CDR3 is CASSFIQRNTEAFF. CDR3 nucleotide sequence: TGTGCCAGCAGCTTTATTCAGCGGAACACTGAAGCTTTCTTT.

The chain is built from TRBV4-1 and TRBJ2-6; D gene unclear. This CDR3 is 17 amino acids long. Trimming cost V 4 bases and J 0 bases, with 13 bases left between them. In germline, CDR1 is MGHRA, CDR2 YSYEKL. CDR3 amino acids: CASSPRVLTSGANVLTF. CDR3 in DNA: TGCGCCAGCAGCCCCCGGGTCCTAACCTCTGGGGCCAACGTCCTGACTTTC.

The table lists this clonotype with many counts. The rearrangement joins TRBV5-1 to TRBJ2-1; possibly TRBD1 or TRBD2 for D (5 bases each). CDR3 length equals 13 residues. CDR1 is SGHRS and CDR2 is YFSETQ in the germline V gene. With 4 bases removed from V and 3 bases from J, the gap between germline ends came to 8 bases. The CDR3 bases are TGCGCCAGCAGCGGGGACCACTACAATGAGCAGTTCTTC. This translates into CASSGDHYNEQFF.

The chain carries TRBV6-2 or TRBV6-3 and TRBJ2-1; maybe TRBD2 (5 bases). Germline CDR1 MNHEY, CDR2 SVGEGT. The CDR3 totals 17 residues. Deletions cut 1 base from V and 5 bases from J, with 18 bases between. The CDR3: CASSYFSYAGLNNEQFF. The CDR3, as DNA: TGTGCCAGCAGTTACTTCTCTTATGCCGGACTCAACAATGAGCAGTTCTTC.

The chain is built from TRBV11-1 and TRBJ2-7; 7 nucleotides line up with TRBD2. J was trimmed by 0 bases and V by 5 bases; bases with no gene match: 16. Germline assignment: CDR1 SGHAT and CDR2 FQDESV (reference sequence). CDR3 length: 18 amino acids. The CDR3 region is CASSPAEWGGTPSYEQYF. Written as DNA, the CDR3 is TGTGCCAGCAGCCCTGCTGAGTGGGGGGGAACTCCCTCCTACGAGCAGTACTTC.

This chain joins TRBV5-1 and TRBJ2-7, with 8 bases that match TRBD2. V lost 4 bases, J lost 3 bases, and 9 bases stayed unmatched. Germline CDR1 reads SGHRS; CDR2 reads YFSETQ. The CDR3 has 15 residues. CDR3 region: CASSETGTRVYEQYF. The DNA for the CDR3 is TGCGCCAGCAGCGAGACCGGGACTAGAGTCTACGAGCAGTACTTC.

The chain uses TRBV10-3 and TRBJ1-6; 9 bases fit TRBD1. There are 14 residues in the CDR3. Germline V gene data show CDR1 as ENHRY and CDR2 as SYGVKD. V shed 6 bases, J shed 7 bases, and the junction held 4 bases outside the gene matches. DNA of the CDR3: TGTGCCATCAGGCCCGGGACAGGGAATTCACCCCTCCACTTT. Its translation: CAIRPGTGNSPLHF.

The chain uses TRBV20-1 and TRBJ2-3, with 7 bases fitting TRBD1. With V trimmed by 6 bases and J by 14 bases, 14 bases remained unmatched. CDR1 is DFQATT and CDR2 is SNEGSKA in the germline V gene (reference sequence). The CDR3 is 12 residues long. The CDR3 nucleotides read TGCAGTGCCCAAGCCTCACAGGGGCGGGCGTATTTT. Translated: CSAQASQGRAYF.

There are a few counts of this clonotype. V is TRBV6-1 and J is TRBJ1-4; 7 bases agree with TRBD1. CDR1 and CDR2 (germline): MNHNS, SASEGT. CDR3 length: 15 residues. The trim removed 4 bases at V and 11 bases at J, leaving 13 bases unmatched. This CDR3 is CASSGGTELSEKLFF. The DNA of the CDR3 is TGTGCCAGCAGTGGTGGGACAGAGTTGTCTGAGAAACTGTTTTTT.

At least ten counts were recorded for this clonotype. The chain links TRBV7-9 to TRBJ2-1; D unresolved. This CDR3 has 13 amino acids. Germline CDR1 reads SEHNR; CDR2 reads FQNEAQ (reference sequence). V lost 1 base, J lost 8 bases, and 9 bases lay in between. The CDR3 nucleotides are TGTGCCAGCAGCTTAGGTTTCGTGGATGAGCAGTTCTTC. Its protein is CASSLGFVDEQFF.

Ten or more counts support this clonotype. The chain joins TRBV29-1 to TRBJ2-2; 8 nucleotides line up with TRBD2. With V trimmed by 7 bases and J by 6 bases, 10 bases remained unmatched. The CDR3 consists of 14 residues. Germline V lookup: CDR1 SQVTM, CDR2 ANQGSEA. The CDR3 region has the DNA TGCAGCGCTAGCGGGTTTAGCTCTTCCGGGGAGCTGTTTTTT. This gives the protein CSASGFSSSGELFF.

The chain employs TRBV5-1 and TRBJ1-4; D not resolved. Trimming removed 0 bases at V and 5 bases at J, with 11 bases between. Germline CDR1 is SGHRS and CDR2 is YFSETQ. This CDR3 is built from 15 residues. For the CDR3, the DNA is TGCGCCAGCAGCTTGGGAAGGCTACTAAATGAAAAACTGTTTTTT. This sequence encodes CASSLGRLLNEKLFF.

The CDR3 region has the DNA TGCAGCGTTCTTCCCCGGGGCTATGGCGGGAGGGCCTACAATGAGCAGTTCTTC. It codes for CSVLPRGYGGRAYNEQFF. The gene calls are TRBV29-1 and TRBJ2-1; 9 bases match TRBD2. The germline gives CDR1 SQVTM, CDR2 ANQGSEA. The CDR3 runs to 18 residues. J lost 2 bases, V lost 5 bases, and 16 bases had no gene match.

This clonotype was observed many times. V is TRBV3-1 and J is TRBJ1-1; unclear D gene. V was shortened by 2 bases and J by 2 bases, with 9 bases between the two germline ends. Per germline, CDR1 LGHDT and CDR2 YNNKEL (reference sequence). The CDR3 runs to 14 residues. CDR3 in amino acids: CASSQTLHNTEAFF. The CDR3 DNA reads TGTGCCAGCAGCCAAACCCTGCACAACACTGAAGCTTTCTTT.

The chain uses TRBV6-4 and TRBJ2-3; 7 positions agree with TRBD2. The CDR3 is 15 amino acids. The V gene's germline CDR1 is MRHNA and CDR2 SNTAGT. V lost 6 bases to trimming and J lost 7 bases; unmatched junction nucleotides: 13. Here the CDR3 DNA reads TGTGCCAGCAGGGCCGAGGCCCAGGGAGGGTATACGCAGTATTTT. Protein product: CASRAEAQGGYTQYF.

The rearrangement links TRBV9 to TRBJ2-3; D is unclear. The germline V gene encodes CDR1 SGDLS and CDR2 YYNGEE. The CDR3 covers 15 residues. Trimming cost V 0 bases and J 1 base, with 9 bases left between them. CDR3 sequence reads: CASSVDGQGTDTQYF. The CDR3 region has the DNA TGTGCCAGCAGCGTAGACGGGCAGGGCACAGATACGCAGTATTTT.

This chain joins TRBV4-2 and TRBJ2-1; 7 bases map to TRBD1. CDR1 and CDR2 from the germline V gene are LGHNA and YNFKEQ. The CDR3 extends over 15 amino acids. Unmatched junction bases numbered 5, after V lost 1 base and J lost 5 bases. The CDR3 DNA reads as TGTGCCAGCAGCCAAGGACAGGGAAAAAACAATGAGCAGTTCTTC. Translation gives CASSQGQGKNNEQFF.

This clonotype was counted a few times. J is TRBJ2-5 and V is TRBV6-1, with 9 bases lining up with TRBD1. In germline, CDR1 is MNHNS, CDR2 SASEGT. J gave up 0 bases and V 6 bases, and 5 bases lay outside the gene matches. This CDR3 is 15 amino acids long. This chain's CDR3 is CASRATGGYQETQYF. CDR3 sequence (DNA): TGTGCCAGCAGGGCGACAGGGGGGTACCAAGAGACCCAGTACTTC.

This clonotype has only a few counts. This chain connects TRBV4-2 to TRBJ2-1; tentative D call: TRBD2 (6 bases). Per germline, CDR1 LGHNA and CDR2 YNFKEQ. The CDR3 is 13 residues long. V dropped 4 bases and J dropped 8 bases, with 12 bases sitting between them. The CDR3 region is CASSRSTRHEQFF. CDR3 sequence (DNA): TGTGCCAGCAGCCGTTCGACTAGGCATGAGCAGTTCTTC.